The 10 T cell receptor beta chains given below trace back to one sample, sequenced in a study of blood T cell repertoires in COVID-19. Repertoires were generated with immunoSEQ multiplex PCR, while TCRdb's copy carries only in-frame clones and drops some. The sample contains around 300,000 clones, around 82% of which appear only once. Sequencing was performed on peripheral blood. The source of these receptors is a woman aged 45-59 years who had recovered from COVID-19.

The chain uses TRBV5-1 and TRBJ2-7; unclear D gene. V gave up 4 bases and J gave up 0 bases, with 17 bases separating them. CDR1 and CDR2 (germline): SGHRS, YFSETQ. This CDR3 contains 16 residues. The CDR3, as DNA: TGCGCCAGCAGCGTAGATCCGACTCGGTTCTCCTACGAGCAGTACTTC. It translates to CASSVDPTRFSYEQYF.

This clone is a singleton in its sample. The V and J genes are TRBV6-2 or TRBV6-3 and TRBJ1-3; D is unresolved. Germline V gene data show CDR1 as MNHEY and CDR2 as SVGEGT. This CDR3 has 13 residues. Deletions cut 0 bases from V and 4 bases from J, with 4 bases between. CDR3 sequence (DNA): TGTGCCAGCAGTTACTCGGAGGGAAACACCATATATTTT. Translation: CASSYSEGNTIYF.

The chain employs TRBV6-6 and TRBJ2-2; D call uncertain. Trimming took 0 bases from V and 6 from J, leaving 8 bases between them. The CDR3 sequence is 14 residues long. The germline V gene encodes CDR1 MNHNY and CDR2 SVGAGI (reference sequence). CDR3 loop: CASSYSSVAGELFF. The CDR3 nucleotides are TGTGCCAGCAGTTACTCGTCAGTGGCCGGGGAGCTGTTTTTT.

CDR3 sequence reads: CASSDRGQWETQYF. The DNA of the CDR3 is TGTGCCAGCAGCGACCGGGGACAATGGGAGACCCAGTACTTC. The V call is TRBV11-2, the J call TRBJ2-5, with a tentative D call TRBD1 (6 bases). V was trimmed by 5 bases and J by 5 bases, leaving 15 bases between them. The CDR3 extends over 14 amino acids. Germline V CDR1 and CDR2: SGHAT, FQNNGV.

This clone was recorded once. The rearrangement uses TRBV19 and TRBJ1-2, with a possible D match to TRBD1 (6 bases). This CDR3 contains 17 residues. Trimming took off 5 bases at V and 4 bases at J, with 23 bases between the two ends. CDR1 and CDR2 from the germline V gene are LNHDA and SQIVND (reference sequence). DNA of the CDR3: TGTGCCAGTAGTCGAAGCGGGGGCCGGCCTACCAGCTATGGCTACACCTTC. Translation: CASSRSGGRPTSYGYTF.

The rearrangement uses TRBV4-3 and TRBJ2-2; TRBD2 matches 7 bases. Looked up from germline, CDR1 is LGHNA and CDR2 is YSLEER. V trimming: 5 bases; J trimming: 5 bases; junction bases outside the gene matches: 8. The CDR3 has 15 residues. The CDR3 bases are TGCGCCAGCAGCACTCCTGCGGGGGAGACCGGGGAGCTGTTTTTT. This gives the protein CASSTPAGETGELFF.

This clone was counted a single time. The chain has TRBV2 and TRBJ2-3; 13 bases line up with TRBD2. Germline lookup yields CDR1 SNHLY and CDR2 FYNNEI. The length of the CDR3 is 15 residues. V was clipped by 8 bases and J by 2 bases; unmatched bases: 4. The CDR3 DNA sequence: TGTGCCAGCCCGACTAGCGGGGGGAACACAGATACGCAGTATTTT. This sequence encodes CASPTSGGNTDTQYF. Full variable domain (missing parts from reference TRBV2 and TRBJ2-3): EPEVTQTPSHQVTQMGQEVILRCVPISNHLYFYWYRQILGQKVEFLVSFYNNEISEKSEIFDDQFSVERPDGSNFTLKIRSTKLEDSAMYFCASPTSGGNTDTQYFGPGTRLTVL.

The chain carries TRBV6-2 or TRBV6-3 and TRBJ2-7; 7 bases line up with TRBD1. V gave up 0 bases and J gave up 5 bases; unmatched junction bases: 4. Germline V gives CDR1 MNHEY, CDR2 SVGEGT. The CDR3 runs 14 residues. This CDR3 reads CASSYSIGGNEQYF. The CDR3 nucleotides are TGTGCCAGCAGTTACTCGATAGGGGGCAACGAGCAGTACTTC.

V gene TRBV19 combines with J gene TRBJ1-1, with D possibly being TRBD1 (6 bases). This CDR3 region has 14 residues. Germline loops: CDR1 LNHDA, CDR2 SQIVND (reference sequence). V dropped 5 bases and J dropped 2 bases, with 12 bases sitting between them. This chain's CDR3 is CASSGLRGNTEAFF. The CDR3 DNA follows: TGTGCCAGTAGTGGCCTCAGGGGTAACACTGAAGCTTTCTTT.

The V call is TRBV27, the J call TRBJ2-5; D might be TRBD1 (6 bases). The CDR3 covers 15 residues. The germline V gene encodes CDR1 MNHEY and CDR2 SMNVEV (reference sequence). Between the trimmed V and J ends, which lost 8 bases and 1 base, there was a span of 17 bases. The CDR3 DNA follows: TGTGCCAGCCCCATGGACAGTTTTTTCCAAGAGACCCAGTACTTC. Its protein is CASPMDSFFQETQYF.